Sequencing of this T cell receptor (beta chain) was carried out in a study of control samples from healthy donors and cancer patients. Germline V gene lookup returns CDR1 GTSNPN and CDR2 SVGIG (reference sequence). This CDR3 is built from 15 residues. V trimming: 2 bases; J trimming: 6 bases; junction bases outside the gene matches: 9. Assay used: immunoSEQ multiplex PCR; TCRdb lists only in-frame clones, some missing. The data contain around 140,000 clones, about 91% of them singletons. This clone was seen a single time. The source is a man younger than 40 in good health. The rearrangement uses TRBV30 and TRBJ2-1; 8 bases are a match to TRBD1. The sample consisted of blood. CDR3 amino acids: CAWSSTGDGLNEQFF. CDR3 sequence (DNA): TGTGCCTGGAGTTCGACAGGGGATGGGCTCAATGAGCAGTTCTTC.